These T cell receptor beta chains were read from a single sample in a study of blood T cell repertoires in COVID-19. TCRdb's table, derived via immunoSEQ multiplex PCR, lists solely in-frame clones and lacks some. The table lists roughly 120,000 clones, about 74% of them singletons. The sample consisted of peripheral blood. The receptors were sampled from a man at least 80 years old with COVID-19, enrolled during active disease. Each CDR3 is given with its conserved first and last residue. The order of the fields is J gene, clone size, V gene, D gene, CDR3 DNA, CDR3 protein. D genes are given only for firm matches. Clone size appears in some rows only: once, few, many, or a class for an expanded clone.

>TRBJ2-5|NA|TRBV2|NA
TGTGCCAGCAGTGGTACAGGGGGGGCAGAGACCCAGTACTTC
CASSGTGGAETQYF
>TRBJ2-5|NA|TRBV28|TRBD2
TGTGCCAGCAGTCCGGGACTAGCGGGAGTGCTGGCGGAGACCCAGTACTTC
CASSPGLAGVLAETQYF
>TRBJ2-5|NA|TRBV5-1|TRBD2
TGCGCCAGCAGCTATGGGACTAGCGGAGCACAAGAGACCCAGTACTTC
CASSYGTSGAQETQYF
>TRBJ2-2|few|TRBV6-5|TRBD2
TGTGCCAGCAGGGATAGCGGGAGGGGGACCGGGGAGCTGTTTTTT
CASRDSGRGTGELFF
>TRBJ2-5|NA|TRBV7-9|TRBD2
TGTGCCAGCAGCCCTCGGGGGGAAGAGACCCAGTACTTC
CASSPRGEETQYF
>TRBJ2-3|NA|TRBV19|TRBD2
TGTGCCAGTAGCCGGGGACTAGTTAGCACAGATACGCAGTATTTT
CASSRGLVSTDTQYF
>TRBJ1-4|NA|TRBV27|TRBD1
TGTGCCAGCAGTCCCACCGGGACAGGGCGGGAAAAACTGTTTTTT
CASSPTGTGREKLFF
>TRBJ2-1|NA|TRBV7-3|TRBD2
TGTGCCAGCAGCTTATCCACGGGACTACCCTACAATGAGCAGTTCTTC
CASSLSTGLPYNEQFF
>TRBJ2-1|NA|TRBV5-1|TRBD2
TGCGCCAGCAGCCCTAGCGGAAGCTCCTACAATGAGCAGTTCTTC
CASSPSGSSYNEQFF
>TRBJ1-4|NA|TRBV30|TRBD1
TGTGCCTGGAGTGACCAAACAGGGGGCGCTGGTGAAAAACTGTTTTTT
CAWSDQTGGAGEKLFF
>TRBJ1-2|once|TRBV3-1/TRBV3-2|NA
TGTGCCAGCAGCCAAGAGGAGTATGGCTACACCTTC
CASSQEEYGYTF
>TRBJ2-1|once|TRBV4-3|NA
TGCGCCAGCAGCCAAGTTTGGAGGAGAGGTGGCTACAATGAGCAGTTCTTC
CASSQVWRRGGYNEQFF
>TRBJ1-6|NA|TRBV11-2|NA
TGTGCCAGCAGCCCGCGGGGGGGACTTAGCACGGAAAATTCACCCCTCCACTTT
CASSPRGGLSTENSPLHF
>TRBJ2-3|few|TRBV2|TRBD2
TGTGCCAGCAGAGGACTTAGTAGGACTAGCGGTCTCACAGATACGCAGTATTTT
CASRGLSRTSGLTDTQYF
>TRBJ2-7|NA|TRBV28|TRBD2
TGTGCCAGCAGAGGGAGGGAGGTGGTCGGGGAGCAGTACTTC
CASRGREVVGEQYF
>TRBJ2-2|NA|TRBV3-1/TRBV3-2|NA
TGTGCCAGCAGTTTAGAGGGCGGGGAGCTGTTTTTT
CASSLEGGELFF
>TRBJ2-1|once|TRBV4-3|TRBD1
TGCGCCAGCAGCCTTGTTCGGACAGGCTACAATGAGCAGTTCTTC
CASSLVRTGYNEQFF
>TRBJ1-3|NA|TRBV18|NA
TGTGCCAGCTCACCTTCGACTCAACGCTCTGGAAACACCATATATTTT
CASSPSTQRSGNTIYF
>TRBJ1-2|NA|TRBV7-2|TRBD1
TGTGCCAGCAGCAAGGACAGGGGAGGCGGCTACACCTTC
CASSKDRGGGYTF
>TRBJ1-5|NA|TRBV7-2|NA
TGTGCCAGCAGCTTCACAGGGAACCAGCCCCAGCATTTT
CASSFTGNQPQHF
>TRBJ1-5|once|TRBV28|TRBD1
TGTGCCAGCAGTTGGGGACAGGCCCATCAGCCCCAGCATTTT
CASSWGQAHQPQHF
>TRBJ2-7|NA|TRBV24-1|TRBD1
TGTGCCACCAGTGATTTGGGGACAGGGAAAAAGCAGTACTTC
CATSDLGTGKKQYF
>TRBJ2-7|NA|TRBV7-2|TRBD2
TGTGCCAGCAGCTTCGGGGGGAGGGGCGAGCAGTACTTC
CASSFGGRGEQYF
>TRBJ2-7|NA|TRBV27|TRBD2
TGTGCCAGCATCCTAAGACTAGCGCCTATCTACGAGCAGTACTTC
CASILRLAPIYEQYF
>TRBJ1-1|NA|TRBV28|TRBD1
TGTGCCAGCAGAAAACCGGGACAGGGGGGAACTGAAGCTTTCTTT
CASRKPGQGGTEAFF
>TRBJ2-7|NA|TRBV28|NA
TGTGCCAGCGCGTCTCAACGGGGGGCAATTTACGAGCAGTACTTC
CASASQRGAIYEQYF
>TRBJ1-5|few|TRBV4-2|NA
TGTGCCAGCAGCCAAGTTTCAGGGATCGGTAGCAATCAGCCCCAGCATTTT
CASSQVSGIGSNQPQHF
>TRBJ1-1|NA|TRBV5-1|NA
TGCGCCAGCAGCCTGACCGGAGGCACTGAAGCTTTCTTT
CASSLTGGTEAFF
>TRBJ2-2|NA|TRBV7-9|TRBD1
TGTGCCAGCAGCCCCCCCGCAGGGGGCGCGATAGGGGAGCTGTTTTTT
CASSPPAGGAIGELFF
>TRBJ1-2|NA|TRBV18|TRBD1
TGTGCCAGCTCACCGAACCCGACAGGGCGCTATGGCTACACCTTC
CASSPNPTGRYGYTF
>TRBJ2-2|NA|TRBV28|TRBD1
TGTGCCAGCAGTCCGGGGGCACAGGGGGCCGGGGAGCTGTTTTTT
CASSPGAQGAGELFF
>TRBJ2-3|NA|TRBV7-2|TRBD2
TGTGCCAGCAGCTTAGTCAGCGGGAGTGAAACAGATACGCAGTATTTT
CASSLVSGSETDTQYF
>TRBJ1-2|NA|TRBV2|TRBD1
TGTGCCAGCAGTTCGCGAGGACAGGGGTATGGCTACACCTTC
CASSSRGQGYGYTF
>TRBJ2-7|NA|TRBV2|TRBD1
TGTGCCAGCTTGTTCAATACAGGGGCCGGCTACGAGCAGTACTTC
CASLFNTGAGYEQYF